One and the same sample provided the 2 T cell receptor beta chains below, sequenced in a study of blood T cell repertoires in COVID-19 (dated by TCRdb to about 2020). Receptor libraries were prepared by the immunoSEQ multiplex PCR assay. TCRdb retrieved this table from immuneACCESS and kept in-frame rearrangements only. Not all clones are present; in checked studies, unresolved V genes account for under half, and no reason is known for the remainder. This sample holds approximately 220,000 clones; roughly four fifths were observed only once. The ten biggest clones cover around 2.3% of the sample. The sample was peripheral blood. The origin of the receptors is a woman between 40 and 55 years old with active or convalescent COVID-19.

Worth noting for this clone: Its ends do not fully match the called genes, so a read error is possible. This chain joins TRBV6-6 and TRBJ1-5; D is uncertain. Germline loops: CDR1 MNHNY, CDR2 SVGAGI (reference sequence). This CDR3 has 16 amino acids. This CDR3 is CASSNSLTYSNQPQHF. CDR3 in DNA: TGTGCCAGCAGTAACTCTCTTACATATAGCAATCAGCCCCAGCATTTT.

This chain connects TRBV5-6 to TRBJ1-2, with D hard to call. V lost 0 bases and J lost 4, with 10 bases in between. Germline CDR1 and CDR2: SGHDT and YYEEEE. The CDR3 length is 14 residues. CDR3 amino acids: CASSLGLEIYGYTF. CDR3 in DNA: TGTGCCAGCAGCTTGGGGTTGGAGATCTATGGCTACACCTTC.